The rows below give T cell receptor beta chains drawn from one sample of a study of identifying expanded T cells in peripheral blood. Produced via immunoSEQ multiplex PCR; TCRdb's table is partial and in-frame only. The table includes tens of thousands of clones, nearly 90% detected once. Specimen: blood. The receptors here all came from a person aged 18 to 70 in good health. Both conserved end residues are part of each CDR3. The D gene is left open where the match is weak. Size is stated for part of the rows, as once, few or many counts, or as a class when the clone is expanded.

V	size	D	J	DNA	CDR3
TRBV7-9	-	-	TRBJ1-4	TGTGCCAGCAGTAGAGTTGAAAAACTGTTTTTT	CASSRVEKLFF
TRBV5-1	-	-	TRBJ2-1	TGCGCCGGCAGCCCAGGACACCCTTACAATGAGCAGTTCTTC	CAGSPGHPYNEQFF
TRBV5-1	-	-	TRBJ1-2	TGCGCCAGCAGCCAGGAGGGGACCCGCCGGGGGTTTAACTATGGCTACACCTTC	CASSQEGTRRGFNYGYTF
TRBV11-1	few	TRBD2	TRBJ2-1	TGTGCCAGCACCCTCGGTGGAGCGGGAGAAAGTTACAATGAGCAGTTCTTC	CASTLGGAGESYNEQFF
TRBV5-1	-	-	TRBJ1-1	TGCGCCAGCAGCTGGACTACCCAGTACACTGAAGCTTTCTTT	CASSWTTQYTEAFF
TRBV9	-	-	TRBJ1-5	TGTGCCAGCAGCAGAGGGATAGGGGAAGGCAATCAGCCCCAGCATTTT	CASSRGIGEGNQPQHF
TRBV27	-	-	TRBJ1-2	TGTGCCAGCAGTTTAACCGGGACGGTTCGCGTCGGGGCTAACTATGGCTACACCTTC	CASSLTGTVRVGANYGYTF
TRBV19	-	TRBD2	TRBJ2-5	TGTGCCAGTAGTATAGGGCAAGCGGGGGGGAGAGGTCAGACCCAGTACTTC	CASSIGQAGGRGQTQYF
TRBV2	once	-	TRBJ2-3	TGTGCCAGCAATTCTTTACTCCTTACGGATATTACGCAGTATTTT	CASNSLLLTDITQYF
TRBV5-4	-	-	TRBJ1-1	TGTGCCAGCAGCGGGGGACAGAACACTGAAGCTTTCTTT	CASSGGQNTEAFF
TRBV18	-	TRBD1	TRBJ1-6	TGTGCCAGCTCACAAGACCTGGGACAGGGCGAAGGTTCACCCCTCCACTTT	CASSQDLGQGEGSPLHF
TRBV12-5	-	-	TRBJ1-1	TGTGCTAGTGGTTTAGGCAGGGGTATCACTGAAGCTTTCTTT	CASGLGRGITEAFF
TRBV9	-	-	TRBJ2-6	TGTGCCAGCAGCGTAGGGAGTGCTGGGGCCAACGTCCTGACTTTC	CASSVGSAGANVLTF
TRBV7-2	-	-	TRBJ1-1	TGTGCCAGCAGCCCCCGGGTAAATAGGTGGACTGAAGCTTTCTTT	CASSPRVNRWTEAFF